The source of this T cell receptor (beta chain) is a study of cytomegalovirus exposure and HLA in healthy donors. The V end was cut by 4 bases, the J end by 1 base, with 5 bases between. The CDR3 has 13 residues. Per the germline V gene, CDR1 is MNHEY and CDR2 is SMNVEV (reference sequence). A multiplex PCR was run with 60 Vbeta primers and 13 Jbeta primers. TCRdb keeps only in-frame clones here, not all; method: immunoSEQ multiplex PCR. In the table there are roughly 140,000 clones, roughly 68% of which are singletons. The specimen was PBMCs. V and J are TRBV27 and TRBJ2-4; D might be TRBD1 (5 bases). The sequence came from a man aged 55 to 69 in good health and CMV-seronegative. The CDR3 spells CASSYRAKNIQYF. The CDR3 DNA is TGTGCCAGCAGTTACAGGGCCAAAAACATTCAGTACTTC.